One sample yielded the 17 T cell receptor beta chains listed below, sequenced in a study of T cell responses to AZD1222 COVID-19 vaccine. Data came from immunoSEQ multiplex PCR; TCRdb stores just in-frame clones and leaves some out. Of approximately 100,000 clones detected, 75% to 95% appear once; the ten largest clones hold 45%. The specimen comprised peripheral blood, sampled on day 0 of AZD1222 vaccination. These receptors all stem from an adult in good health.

The CDR3 sequence: CASRLPVSAGSALAEQFF. The CDR3 region has the DNA TGTGCCAGCAGACTTCCAGTTTCCGCGGGTTCCGCTTTGGCTGAGCAGTTCTTC. This chain connects TRBV28 to TRBJ2-1; D perhaps matches TRBD2 (5 bases). CDR1 MDHEN and CDR2 SYDVKM come from the germline V gene. The CDR3 is made up of 18 amino acids. V lost 6 bases and J lost 9, with 30 bases in between.

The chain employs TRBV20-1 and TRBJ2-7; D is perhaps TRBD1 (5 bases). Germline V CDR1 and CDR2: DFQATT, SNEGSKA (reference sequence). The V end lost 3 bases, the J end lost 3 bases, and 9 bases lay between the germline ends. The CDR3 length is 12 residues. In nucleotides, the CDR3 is TGCAGTGCTAGTTCGGACATCTACGAGCAGTACTTC. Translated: CSASSDIYEQYF.

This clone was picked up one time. The CDR3 protein is CASLGGRFNTEAFF. Here the CDR3 DNA reads TGTGCCAGCCTTGGGGGTCGGTTCAACACTGAAGCTTTCTTT. The chain couples TRBV6-5 to TRBJ1-1, with D tentatively TRBD1 (5 bases). V lost 8 bases, J lost 2 bases, and 15 bases lay in between. The CDR3 extends over 14 amino acids. Per the germline V gene, CDR1 is MNHEY and CDR2 is SVGAGI.

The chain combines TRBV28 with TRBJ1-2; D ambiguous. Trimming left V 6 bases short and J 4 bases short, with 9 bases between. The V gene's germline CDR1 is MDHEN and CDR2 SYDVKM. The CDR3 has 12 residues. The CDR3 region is CASRVTSYGYTF. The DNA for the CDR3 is TGTGCCAGCAGGGTCACAAGCTATGGCTACACCTTC.

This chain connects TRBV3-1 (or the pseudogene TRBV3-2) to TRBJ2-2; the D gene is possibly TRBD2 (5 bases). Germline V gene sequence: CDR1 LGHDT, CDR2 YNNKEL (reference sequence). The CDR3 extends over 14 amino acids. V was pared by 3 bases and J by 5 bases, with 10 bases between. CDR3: CASSHPRGTGELFF. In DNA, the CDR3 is TGTGCCAGCAGCCACCCCCGGGGAACCGGGGAGCTGTTTTTT.

CDR3 loop: CASSFLAGHEQYF. The CDR3 region has the DNA TGTGCCAGCAGTTTCTTGGCGGGTCACGAGCAGTACTTC. The rearrangement links TRBV12-3 or TRBV12-4 to TRBJ2-7, with D possibly being TRBD2 (5 bases). The CDR3 is 13 residues long. Trimming removed 3 bases at V and 5 bases at J, with 11 bases between.

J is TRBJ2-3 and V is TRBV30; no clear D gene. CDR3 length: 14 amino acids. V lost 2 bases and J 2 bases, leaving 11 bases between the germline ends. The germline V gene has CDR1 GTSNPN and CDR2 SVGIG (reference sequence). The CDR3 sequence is CAWSSLGYTDTQYF. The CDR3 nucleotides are TGTGCCTGGAGTTCCCTCGGATACACAGATACGCAGTATTTT.

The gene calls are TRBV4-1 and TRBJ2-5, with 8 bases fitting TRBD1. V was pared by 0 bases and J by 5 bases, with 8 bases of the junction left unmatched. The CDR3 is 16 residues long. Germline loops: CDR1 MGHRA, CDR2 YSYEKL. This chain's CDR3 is CASSQDWTGPRETQYF. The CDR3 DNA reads TGCGCCAGCAGCCAAGATTGGACAGGGCCGCGGGAGACCCAGTACTTC.

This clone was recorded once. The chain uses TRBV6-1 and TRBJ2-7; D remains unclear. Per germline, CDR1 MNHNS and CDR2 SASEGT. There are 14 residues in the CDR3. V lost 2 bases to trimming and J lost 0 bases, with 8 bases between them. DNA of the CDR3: TGTGCCAGCAGTGAATGGCGGAGCTCCTACGAGCAGTACTTC. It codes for CASSEWRSSYEQYF.

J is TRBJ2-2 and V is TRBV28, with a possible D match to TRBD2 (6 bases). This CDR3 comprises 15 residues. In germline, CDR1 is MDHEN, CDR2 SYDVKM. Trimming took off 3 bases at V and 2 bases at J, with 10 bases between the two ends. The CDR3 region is CASSLGGANTGELFF. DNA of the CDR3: TGTGCCAGCAGTTTGGGCGGGGCCAACACCGGGGAGCTGTTTTTT.

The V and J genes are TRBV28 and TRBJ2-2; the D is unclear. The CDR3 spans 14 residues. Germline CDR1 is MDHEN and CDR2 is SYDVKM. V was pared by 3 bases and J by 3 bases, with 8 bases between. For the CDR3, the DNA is TGTGCCAGCAGTTTGCCCAGTTACACCGGGGAGCTGTTTTTT. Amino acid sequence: CASSLPSYTGELFF.

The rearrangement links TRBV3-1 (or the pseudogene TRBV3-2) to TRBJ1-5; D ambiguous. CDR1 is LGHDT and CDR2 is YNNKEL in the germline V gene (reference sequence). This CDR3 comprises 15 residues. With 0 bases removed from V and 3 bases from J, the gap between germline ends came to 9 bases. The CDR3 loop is CASSQDYSDNQPQHF. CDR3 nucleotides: TGTGCCAGCAGCCAAGACTACTCAGACAATCAGCCCCAGCATTTT.

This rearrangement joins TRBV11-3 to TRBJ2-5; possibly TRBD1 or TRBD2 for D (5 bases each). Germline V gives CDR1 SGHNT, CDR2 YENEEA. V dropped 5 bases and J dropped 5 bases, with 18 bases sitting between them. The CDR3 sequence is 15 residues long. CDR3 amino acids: CASSVPRGFPETQYF. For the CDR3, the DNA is TGTGCCAGCAGCGTACCTCGGGGCTTCCCGGAGACCCAGTACTTC.

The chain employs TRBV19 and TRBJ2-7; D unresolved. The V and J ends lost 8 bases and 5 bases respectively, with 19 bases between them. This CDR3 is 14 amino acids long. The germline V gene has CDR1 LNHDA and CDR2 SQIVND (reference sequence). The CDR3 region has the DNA TGTGCCAGTCCTTTAGAGGCGGAACGGGACGAGCAGTACTTC. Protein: CASPLEAERDEQYF.

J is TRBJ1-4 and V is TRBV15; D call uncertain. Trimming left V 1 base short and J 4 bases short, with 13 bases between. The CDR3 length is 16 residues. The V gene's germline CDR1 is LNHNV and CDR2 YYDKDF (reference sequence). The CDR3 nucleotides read TGTGCCACCAGCAGAGGAACTTTGACCGGTAATGAAAAACTGTTTTTT. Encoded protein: CATSRGTLTGNEKLFF.

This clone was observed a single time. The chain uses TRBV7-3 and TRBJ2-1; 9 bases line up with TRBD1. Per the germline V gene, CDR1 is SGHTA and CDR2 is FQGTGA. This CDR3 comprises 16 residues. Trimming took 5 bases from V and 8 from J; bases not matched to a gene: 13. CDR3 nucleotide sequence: TGTGCCAGCAGCCTCTCAAGGGACAGGGCGGGGGATGAGCAGTTCTTC. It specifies CASSLSRDRAGDEQFF.

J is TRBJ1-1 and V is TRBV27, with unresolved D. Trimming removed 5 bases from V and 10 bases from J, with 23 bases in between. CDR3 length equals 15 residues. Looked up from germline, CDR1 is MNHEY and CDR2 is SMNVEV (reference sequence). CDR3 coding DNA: TGTGCCAGCAGTCCTGGTCGTGAAGGGTCTGGGGTAGCTTTCTTT. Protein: CASSPGREGSGVAFF.